This is a list of T cell receptor beta chains from one sample in a study of beta chain features in type 1 diabetes. Using immunoSEQ multiplex PCR, the repertoire was profiled, and TCRdb retains in-frame clones only, with some absent. The sample lists approximately 600,000 clones, around 12% occurring once. Material: naive CD4+ T cells from blood. All receptors come from a man aged 30 to 45 with type 1 diabetes. CDR3s include the opening cysteine and the closing phenylalanine or tryptophan. Each record gives: D gene, V gene, clone size, J gene, CDR3 protein, CDR3 DNA. A D gene is named only where the DNA matches it firmly. Part of the rows lack a size; the others show once, few, many or a class for expanded clones.

>NA|TRBV2|NA|TRBJ1-6
CASSSQGWGGDSPLHF
TGTGCCAGCAGTAGCCAGGGTTGGGGAGGGGACTCACCCCTCCACTTT
>NA|TRBV6-5|NA|TRBJ2-2
CASSYLGVGELFF
TGTGCCAGCAGTTACCTGGGGGTCGGGGAGCTGTTTTTT
>NA|TRBV2|NA|TRBJ2-2
CASGTGPDVHGGELFF
TGTGCCAGCGGCACGGGACCGGACGTTCATGGCGGGGAGCTGTTTTTT
>NA|TRBV25-1|few|TRBJ2-6
CASSSLGPDSGANVLTF
TGTGCCAGCAGTTCGTTGGGCCCAGACTCTGGGGCCAACGTCCTGACTTTC
>TRBD2|TRBV19|few|TRBJ2-5
CASSIVAGLAGETQYF
TGTGCCAGTAGTATAGTCGCGGGACTAGCAGGAGAGACCCAGTACTTC
>NA|TRBV4-3|NA|TRBJ1-3
CASSQDMSPGNTIYF
TGCGCCAGCAGCCAAGATATGAGTCCTGGGAACACCATATATTTT
>TRBD1|TRBV6-5|few|TRBJ1-1
CASSDRGNTEAFF
TGTGCCAGCAGTGACAGGGGGAACACTGAAGCTTTCTTT
>NA|TRBV9|NA|TRBJ2-7
CASSVLKLDREIAYEQYF
TGTGCCAGCAGCGTCCTTAAACTCGACAGAGAAATAGCCTACGAGCAGTACTTC
>NA|TRBV18|NA|TRBJ2-5
CASSPDIQETQYF
TGTGCCAGCTCACCCGACATCCAAGAGACCCAGTACTTC
>TRBD1|TRBV7-7|NA|TRBJ2-2
CASSPRQGIGELFF
TGTGCTAGCAGCCCCCGACAGGGGATCGGGGAGCTGTTTTTT
>NA|TRBV4-2|few|TRBJ2-2
CASSSLGSGLTGELFF
TGTGCCAGCTCCTCACTAGGGAGTGGACTCACCGGGGAGCTGTTTTTT
>NA|TRBV18|NA|TRBJ1-1
CASSTGQNTEAFF
TGTGCCAGCTCAACAGGGCAGAACACTGAAGCTTTCTTT
>NA|TRBV20-1|few|TRBJ2-7
CSAPLRGEQYF
TGCAGTGCTCCCCTCAGGGGCGAGCAGTACTTC
>TRBD1|TRBV27|NA|TRBJ1-4
CASSLSGQANEKLFF
TGTGCCAGCAGTTTATCGGGACAGGCGAATGAAAAACTGTTTTTT
>TRBD1|TRBV28|NA|TRBJ2-1
CASRFPTGGTYNEQFF
TGTGCCAGCAGATTCCCAACAGGGGGCACCTACAATGAGCAGTTCTTC
>TRBD1|TRBV7-2|NA|TRBJ1-5
CASSWGQRNQPQHF
TGTGCCAGCAGCTGGGGACAGCGCAATCAGCCCCAGCATTTT
>NA|TRBV9|few|TRBJ1-3
CASSTMTTPNTIYF
TGTGCCAGCAGCACTATGACTACCCCGAACACCATATATTTT
>TRBD1|TRBV6-5|NA|TRBJ1-2
CASISRDRGLGYTF
TGTGCCAGCATCAGCCGGGACAGGGGGCTTGGCTACACCTTC
>NA|TRBV10-3|few|TRBJ1-5
CAISESRDQPQHF
TGTGCCATCAGTGAGTCACGGGATCAGCCCCAGCATTTT
>NA|TRBV7-2|few|TRBJ2-2
CASSLAPSPNTGELFF
TGTGCCAGCAGCTTAGCCCCCTCCCCGAACACCGGGGAGCTGTTTTTT
>NA|TRBV7-2|NA|TRBJ1-6
CASSLGPDLSPLHF
TGTGCCAGCAGCTTAGGCCCAGACTTATCACCCCTCCACTTT
>TRBD1|TRBV11-2|NA|TRBJ2-7
CASAKVGTAVERSVSEQYF
TGTGCCAGCGCAAAAGTCGGGACAGCGGTCGAAAGGTCCGTATCGGAGCAGTACTTC
>NA|TRBV2|NA|TRBJ1-6
CASNSNGGNSPLHF
TGTGCCAGCAATTCGAACGGTGGGAATTCACCCCTCCACTTT
>NA|TRBV7-2|few|TRBJ1-2
CASSLVGGSESGYTF
TGTGCCAGCAGCTTAGTCGGGGGGTCAGAGAGTGGCTACACCTTC
>NA|TRBV27|NA|TRBJ2-3
CASSPSEGAYDTQYF
TGTGCCAGCAGTCCCTCGGAGGGGGCGTATGATACGCAGTATTTT
>TRBD1|TRBV5-6|few|TRBJ2-5
CASSLGQGAWETQYF
TGTGCCAGCAGCTTGGGACAGGGGGCGTGGGAGACCCAGTACTTC
>NA|TRBV5-4|NA|TRBJ1-1
CASSPGGDHTEAFF
TGTGCCAGCAGCCCCGGGGGTGATCACACTGAAGCTTTCTTT
>NA|TRBV7-2|NA|TRBJ1-3
CASSPPTGPSGNTIYF
TGTGCCAGCAGCCCACCGACAGGACCCTCTGGAAACACCATATATTTT
>NA|TRBV28|NA|TRBJ2-7
CASRTKPYEQYF
TGTGCCAGCAGAACCAAACCCTACGAGCAGTACTTC
>NA|TRBV11-2|few|TRBJ1-2
CASSSARRANYGYTF
TGTGCCAGCAGCTCCGCCCGGAGGGCTAACTATGGCTACACCTTC
>NA|TRBV7-2|few|TRBJ2-7
CASSLGLSTYEQYF
TGTGCCAGCAGCTTGGGACTCTCAACCTACGAGCAGTACTTC